This T cell receptor beta chain derives from a study of cytomegalovirus exposure and HLA in healthy donors (dated by TCRdb to the late 2010s). As for the study more broadly: An earlier analysis of some 600 of the donors reported 276 Gb of sequence data and around 110 million unique TCR beta sequences obtained from some 170 million T cells. Every discovery cohort repertoire had been produced on one sequencing platform. An early release covering 550 to 650 HLA-typed donors comprised about 310 gigabases of sequencing data and around 85 million unique TCR sequences. The genetic ancestry cluster associated with self-reported Caucasian donors included about 81% of the 300 to 450 genotyped donors. Among almost 400 genotyped donors of the cohort, an average of approximately 240,000 unique TCR beta nucleotide sequences were sequenced per donor, around a sixth of them non-productive. A later genetic analysis used genome-wide SNP genotypes for about 60% of the roughly 670 donors, treating that subset as a discovery cohort. An earlier analysis of roughly 580 of the donors used high-throughput TCR beta sequencing to judge whether each TCR beta V gene segment behaved as functional or pseudogenic. The study aimed to test whether signatures of past pathogen exposure could be identified by cataloging public T cell receptors. Because of strong linkage in the cohort, roughly five DR-DQ haplotypes were treated as single units for association and clustering. The study combined high-throughput TCR immunosequencing, statistical association of individual TCRs with disease status, and machine learning to predict cytomegalovirus infection status. HLA typing covered class I and class II loci at four-digit resolution. Donor age, sex, ethnicity and CMV serostatus were compiled together with the repertoire data. Typing coverage varied by locus: roughly 620-630 donors for A, B, C, DRB1 and DQB1; around 560 for DQA1; some 610 for DPA1; 450 to 480 for DPB1. To study patterns of TCR occurrence, a later analysis re-analyzed previously published TCR beta repertoires from 666 donors and added high-resolution HLA genotyping. Rather than drawing on any new phenotypic data, the later analysis identified candidate immune exposures from TCR beta sequences and the way those sequences occurred across donors. The T cell repertoires of 550 to 850 subjects were profiled by immunosequencing and related to cytomegalovirus serostatus. In addition to the first cohort of 650 to 750 subjects, a separate validation cohort of 130 or so different subjects was used.

Libraries were prepared through the immunoSEQ multiplex PCR assay. The multiplex PCR relied on a mix of 60 forward primers for TCR Vbeta segments and 13 reverse primers for TCR Jbeta segments. The CDR3 region of rearranged TCR beta genes was amplified from genomic DNA by a multiplex PCR assay. The Illumina HiSeq System was used to sequence the amplified TCR beta libraries as 87-base-pair reads. The paper's data handling went like this. A later analysis counted approximately 74 million unique TCR beta chains across the approximately 700 repertoires, and 10 million to 12 million of these chains were shared by at least two donors. Raw reads were error-corrected and collapsed into unique sequences by a nearest-neighbor algorithm in which closely related sequences were merged to remove PCR and sequencing errors. V, D and J gene segments were assigned by aligning CDR3 sequences to IMGT reference sequences. For a sequence to be retained, a match of at least six nucleotides was required to both a V gene segment and a J gene segment. A rearrangement counted as productive if the CDR3 had no stop codons and remained in frame with V and J, and every other rearrangement counted as non-productive. CDR3 was defined by IMGT convention, running from the second conserved V-encoded cysteine to the conserved J-encoded phenylalanine. The earlier analysis of fewer than 700 of the donors excluded sequences that lacked an unambiguous match to a single V gene segment. An earlier analysis of 500 to 600 of the donors classified V segments as functional when productive rearrangements were above 56.7% and as segregating when the standard deviation between donors was above 5%. To diagnose cytomegalovirus status from the catalog of TCR beta chain sequences, a statistical classification framework was built. In a later analysis, V and J genes were assigned by comparing TCR nucleotide sequences against IMGT/GENE-DB human TR gene sequences. The TCRdist pipeline was used in a later analysis to assign CDR3 sequences and most-parsimonious VDJ recombination scenarios. In a later analysis, each TCR beta chain was defined by its CDR3 amino acid sequence together with its V-gene family, and reads lacking a unique V-gene family were excluded. In a later analysis, 450 to 600 highly shared, low-generation-probability nucleotide sequences were removed to address suspected cross-contamination and a sequencing artifact. In a later analysis, a clonal expansion index was calculated for each public chain from normalized within-repertoire ranks of inferred template counts. A later analysis computed generation probabilities with a VDJ recombination model fitted to out-of-frame rearrangements, and checked the results against IGoR. In a later analysis, hypergeometric tests were used to score TCR-TCR, TCR-HLA and TCR-CMV co-occurrence, with a repertoire-size bias correction applied to TCR pairs. False discovery rates were estimated in a later analysis by permuting HLA or CMV assignments 20 times. In a later analysis, co-occurring TCRs were grouped using DBSCAN, and TCRdist sequence similarity was added for clustering within HLA-allele-positive subsets. Repertoires with fewer than 30,000 or more than 120,000 public chains were left out of co-occurrence clustering, as were about 5 repertoires with anomalous nucleotide sharing. TCRdb limited this immuneACCESS table to in-frame rearrangements with V and J called. A share of clones is missing; checked studies link under half to unresolved V genes, and the rest is unexplained. Clonal size and the V and J genes are those of that table, whereas D and trimming came from the DNA. The sample table contains around 250,000 clones; only one count was recorded for over 90% of them. Roughly 1.6% of the sample is held by the ten biggest clonotypes.

In total, roughly 670 healthy bone marrow donors made up the cohort. At the time of sampling, every cohort member was nominally healthy, though immune exposures that went unrecorded were likely present. The donor tested CMV seronegative, placing the donor among the roughly 350 seronegative members of the cohort. A peripheral blood sample was provided by each donor, and peripheral blood mononuclear cells were used for TCR beta sequencing. The Qiagen DNeasy Blood Extraction Kit was used to extract genomic DNA from the blood cell samples. The CDR3 measures 14 amino acids from cysteine to phenylalanine. Solely the CDR3 DNA is kept, with 42 bases framed from the first base. Trimming at the junction amounts to 3 bases on V and 1 base on J, and the germline ends lie 7 bases apart. CDR1 and CDR2, per the germline V gene, are SGHAT and FQNNGV. Findings and caveats that apply to the study as a whole: According to a later analysis, parvovirus B19, influenza, CMV and Epstein-Barr virus appeared linked to several top co-occurrence clusters. In vitro tests confirmed that three of the cytomegalovirus-associated TCR beta chains recognize cytomegalovirus antigens. Linkage disequilibrium might explain the correlated functional status among segregating V segments, but an unknown experimental factor could not be ruled out. Most TCR sequences were observed very rarely across donors, whereas some public TCRs were present in many individuals. An association between a missense DCLRE1C variant and V-gene and J-gene trimming of TCR beta chains was found in a later genetic analysis and replicated in an independent cohort. Strong co-occurrence of HLA alleles, especially DR and DQ, made assigning TCR associations to individual alleles difficult. Because counts were too low, roughly 17 rarely observed V segments, including chromosome 9 orphons, were left out of the earlier analysis of 587 of the donors. According to a later analysis, TCR association rates differed among HLA loci, with DRB1 alleles showing the most associated TCRs and HLA-C alleles showing the fewest. The authors suggested that the approach could potentially be generalized to other disease states and immunological phenotypes. In a later analysis, some 17,000 TCR beta sequences were associated with specific HLA alleles at a false discovery rate of 0.05. In the study, about 150 TCR beta chains were listed as associated with cytomegalovirus. Broadly in line with IMGT annotations, most TCR beta V segments showed up in productive rearrangements about 90% or about 30% of the time in an earlier analysis of 587 of the donors. Sequencing depth was assumed to be roughly uniform across donors in the presence/absence analyses, though that assumption may not hold. A further reported finding was that TCR beta sequences accurately predicted the HLA-A and HLA-B alleles for most subjects in the first cohort. In a later genetic analysis, fewer N-insertions in productive TCRs were reported among donors in an Asian-associated ancestry cluster than the roughly 710-donor mean. A group of highly shared sequence variants was considered likely to be a technical artifact of the sequencing pipeline. CMV serostatus was the only immune exposure information available for the cohort. Cytomegalovirus status was reported to be diagnosed by the classifier with high specificity and sensitivity in both the original and validation cohorts. In a later analysis, HLA-associated TCR beta chains showed more clonal expansion and lower generation probabilities than non-associated chains that were equally common. In this cohort, only TCR beta chains were sequenced, and detectable features were limited by the absence of alpha or paired-chain data. Some IMGT-functional V segments, including TRBV6-2 and TRBV6-3, could not be told apart with the 87-base-pair reads, so those segments were excluded. Because some donors lacked HLA typing at each locus, the association tests relied only on the typed subset. Most CMV-associated TCR beta chains appeared to be HLA-restricted in a later analysis, and the HLA associations seemed to be driven largely by CMV exposure.

Details on this clone: What antigen it recognizes has not been identified. No qualities accompany the bases; no much larger clone lies one base away.

The sequencing input was PBMCs. This receptor was identified in a girl aged 2 to 9 in good health and CMV-seronegative. This sequence uses TRBV11-2 and TRBJ1-5; the best D guess is TRBD1, with 5 bases matching. The DNA sequence is TGTGCCAGCAGCTTGGGGCAGAGCAATCAGCCCCAGCATTTT. Its protein reads: CASSLGQSNQPQHF.